This T cell receptor beta chain stems from a study of blood T cell repertoires in COVID-19. Study summary: Sites across the United States, Italy and Spain contributed samples from acute and convalescent COVID-19. The cDNA or gDNA used as material had been derived from T cells, B-cell-depleted T cells, or PBMCs.

Germline lookup yields CDR1 LNHDA and CDR2 SQIVND (reference sequence). The CDR3 has 13 residues. V lost 8 bases, J lost 0 bases, and 11 bases lay in between. Methods used by the authors: The assay estimated nucleated cells by amplifying reference gene primers. The assay was immunoSEQ multiplex PCR, and TCRdb's table has in-frame clones only and misses some. For V, J and clone size, that table is used; D and trimming come from the DNA. Of 25,000 to 35,000 clones in the sample, roughly 89% were seen once. This receptor was taken from a human donor with acute or convalescent COVID-19. The donor label of this sample is uncertain. V gene TRBV19 combines with J gene TRBJ2-7; D may be TRBD2 (6 bases). The specimen was peripheral blood. CDR3 amino acids: CASAETSSYEQYF. CDR3 DNA: TGTGCCAGTGCCGAGACTAGCTCCTACGAGCAGTACTTC.